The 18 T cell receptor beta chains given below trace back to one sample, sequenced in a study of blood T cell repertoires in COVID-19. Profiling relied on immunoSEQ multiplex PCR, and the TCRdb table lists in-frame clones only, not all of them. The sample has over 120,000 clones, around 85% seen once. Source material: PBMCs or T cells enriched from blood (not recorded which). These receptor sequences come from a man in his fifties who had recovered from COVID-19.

The CDR3 sequence: CASSLAPTASYEQYF. DNA of the CDR3: TGTGCCAGCAGCTTAGCGCCTACTGCGAGCTACGAGCAGTACTTC. V usage is TRBV7-2 and J usage is TRBJ2-7; D uncertain. The ends were cut back, 0 bases at V and 3 bases at J, with 12 bases in the middle. This CDR3 is built from 15 residues. In germline, CDR1 is SGHTA, CDR2 FQGNSA.

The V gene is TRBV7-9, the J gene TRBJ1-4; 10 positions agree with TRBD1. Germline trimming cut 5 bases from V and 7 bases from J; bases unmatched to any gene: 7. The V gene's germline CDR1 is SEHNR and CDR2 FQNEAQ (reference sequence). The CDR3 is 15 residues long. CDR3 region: CASSPDRGYGEKLFF. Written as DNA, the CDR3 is TGTGCCAGCAGCCCGGACAGGGGGTATGGTGAAAAACTGTTTTTT.

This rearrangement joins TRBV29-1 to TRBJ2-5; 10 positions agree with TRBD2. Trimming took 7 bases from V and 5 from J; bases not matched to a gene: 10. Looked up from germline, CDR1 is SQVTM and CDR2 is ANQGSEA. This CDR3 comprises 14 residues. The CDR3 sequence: CSAFLTSGWETQYF. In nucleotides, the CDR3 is TGCAGCGCCTTTCTGACTAGCGGGTGGGAGACCCAGTACTTC.

The CDR3 protein is CASSKDRANEKLFF. CDR3 bases: TGTGCCAGCAGCAAGGACAGGGCAAATGAAAAACTGTTTTTT. The chain combines TRBV7-9 with TRBJ1-4; TRBD1 matches at 8 bases. Germline trimming cut 5 bases from V and 5 bases from J; bases unmatched to any gene: 4. The CDR3 is 14 residues long. CDR1 is SEHNR and CDR2 is FQNEAQ in the germline V gene (reference sequence). Filled out from reference TRBV7-9 and TRBJ1-4, the complete variable domain reads DTGVSQNPRHKITKRGQNVTFRCDPISEHNRLYWYRQTLGQGPEFLTYFQNEAQLEKSRLLSDRFSAERPKGSFSTLEIQRTEQGDSAMYLCASSKDRANEKLFFGSGTQLSVL.

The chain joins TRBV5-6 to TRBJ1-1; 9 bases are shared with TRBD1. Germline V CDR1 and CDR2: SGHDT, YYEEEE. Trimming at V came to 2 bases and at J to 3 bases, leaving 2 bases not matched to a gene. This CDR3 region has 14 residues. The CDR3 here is CASSFNRGHTEAFF. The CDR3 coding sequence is TGTGCCAGCAGCTTTAACAGGGGGCACACTGAAGCTTTCTTT.

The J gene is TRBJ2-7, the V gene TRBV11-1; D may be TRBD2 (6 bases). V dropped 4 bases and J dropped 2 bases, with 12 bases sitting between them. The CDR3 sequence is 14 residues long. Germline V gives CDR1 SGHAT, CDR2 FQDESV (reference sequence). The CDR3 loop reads CASSSNRETYEQYF. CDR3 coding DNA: TGTGCCAGCAGCTCCAACCGGGAGACCTACGAGCAGTACTTC.

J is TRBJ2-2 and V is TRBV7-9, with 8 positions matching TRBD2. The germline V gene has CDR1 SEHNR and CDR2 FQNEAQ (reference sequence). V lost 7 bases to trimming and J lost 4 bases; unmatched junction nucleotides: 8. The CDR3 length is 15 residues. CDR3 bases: TGTGCCAGCACCACGCGGGGGGACCGCACCGGGGAGCTGTTTTTT. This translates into CASTTRGDRTGELFF.

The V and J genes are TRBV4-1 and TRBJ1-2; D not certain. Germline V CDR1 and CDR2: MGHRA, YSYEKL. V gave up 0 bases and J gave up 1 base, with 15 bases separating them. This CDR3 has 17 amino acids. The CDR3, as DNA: TGCGCCAGCAGCCAAGACAACGCCCCGACTTATAACTATGGCTACACCTTC. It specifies CASSQDNAPTYNYGYTF.

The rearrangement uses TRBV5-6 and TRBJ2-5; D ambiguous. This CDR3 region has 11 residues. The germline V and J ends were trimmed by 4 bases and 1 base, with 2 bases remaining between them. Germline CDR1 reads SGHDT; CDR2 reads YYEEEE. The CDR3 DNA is TGTGCCAGCAGCCGCCAAGAGACCCAGTACTTC. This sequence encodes CASSRQETQYF.

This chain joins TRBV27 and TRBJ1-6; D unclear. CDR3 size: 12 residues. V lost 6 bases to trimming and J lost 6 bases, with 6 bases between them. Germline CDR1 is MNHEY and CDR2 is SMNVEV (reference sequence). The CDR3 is CASSEINSPLHF. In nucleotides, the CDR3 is TGTGCCAGCAGCGAGATTAATTCACCCCTCCACTTT.

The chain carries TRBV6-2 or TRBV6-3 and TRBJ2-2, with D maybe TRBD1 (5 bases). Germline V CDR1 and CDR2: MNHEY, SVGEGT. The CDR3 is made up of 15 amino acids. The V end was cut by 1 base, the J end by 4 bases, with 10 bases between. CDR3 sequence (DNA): TGTGCCAGCAGTTACTACAGGACCTCCACCGGGGAGCTGTTTTTT. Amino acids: CASSYYRTSTGELFF.

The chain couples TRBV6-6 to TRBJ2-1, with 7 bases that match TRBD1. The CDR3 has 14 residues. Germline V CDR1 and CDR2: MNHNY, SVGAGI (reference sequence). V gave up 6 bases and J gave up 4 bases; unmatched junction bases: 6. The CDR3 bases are TGTGCCAGCAGCACAGGGGCGCTATACAATGAGCAGTTCTTC. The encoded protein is CASSTGALYNEQFF.

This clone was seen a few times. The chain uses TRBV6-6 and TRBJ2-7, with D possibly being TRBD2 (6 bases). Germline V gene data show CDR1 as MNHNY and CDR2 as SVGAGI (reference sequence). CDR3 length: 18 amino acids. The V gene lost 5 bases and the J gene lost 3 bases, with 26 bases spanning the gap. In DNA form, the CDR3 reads TGTGCCAGCAGTCGTACTCCGGGGGTACCACTCAATAACTACGAGCAGTACTTC. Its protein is CASSRTPGVPLNNYEQYF.

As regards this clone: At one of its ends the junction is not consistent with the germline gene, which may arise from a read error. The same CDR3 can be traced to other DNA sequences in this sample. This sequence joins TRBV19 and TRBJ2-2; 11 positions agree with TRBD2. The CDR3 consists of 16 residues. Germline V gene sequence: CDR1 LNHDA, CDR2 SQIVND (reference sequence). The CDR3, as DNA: TGTGCTAGTAGTATTAGCGGGGGGGCGAACACCGGGGAGCTGTTTTTT. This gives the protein CASSISGGANTGELFF.

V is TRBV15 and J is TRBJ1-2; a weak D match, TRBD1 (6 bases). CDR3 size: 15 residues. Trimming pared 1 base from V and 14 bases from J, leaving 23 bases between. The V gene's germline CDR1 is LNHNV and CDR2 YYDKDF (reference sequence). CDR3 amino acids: CATSRVGGRGMGDTF. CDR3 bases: TGTGCCACCAGCAGAGTAGGAGGCAGGGGCATGGGAGATACCTTC.

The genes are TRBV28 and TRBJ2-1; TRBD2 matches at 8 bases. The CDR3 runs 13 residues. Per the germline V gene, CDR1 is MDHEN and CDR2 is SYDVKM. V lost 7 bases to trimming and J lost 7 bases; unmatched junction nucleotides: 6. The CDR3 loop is CASIRGGKNEQFF. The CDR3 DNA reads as TGTGCCAGCATCCGGGGGGGCAAAAATGAGCAGTTCTTC.

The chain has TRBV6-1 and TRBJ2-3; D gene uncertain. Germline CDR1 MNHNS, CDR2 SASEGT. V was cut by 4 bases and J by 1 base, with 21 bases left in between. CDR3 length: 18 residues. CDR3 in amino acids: CASSVFVSRAGGTDTQYF. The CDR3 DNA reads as TGTGCCAGCAGTGTCTTCGTATCTCGCGCCGGAGGCACAGATACGCAGTATTTT.

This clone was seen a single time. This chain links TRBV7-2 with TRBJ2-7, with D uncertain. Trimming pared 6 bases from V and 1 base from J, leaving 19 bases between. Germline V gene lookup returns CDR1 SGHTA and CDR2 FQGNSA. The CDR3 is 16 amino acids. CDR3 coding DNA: TGTGCCAGCAGTCTCTCCGGCGAGGCCATATCCTACGAGCAGTACTTC. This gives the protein CASSLSGEAISYEQYF.